The source of this T cell receptor beta chain is a study of beta chain features in type 1 diabetes. Trimming took off 0 bases at V and 5 bases at J, with 11 bases between the two ends. CDR1 and CDR2 (germline): SGHRS, YFSETQ. The CDR3 sequence is 14 residues long. Overall study findings and caveats: Healthy donors had naive, central memory and Treg TCRB repertoires that appeared less similar than those seen among patients.

All of the isolated RNA was reverse transcribed, so expressed TCRB transcripts were sequenced. The table came from immunoSEQ multiplex PCR; TCRdb's copy has only in-frame clones and leaves some out. This sample has roughly 120,000 clones; 40% occur once, and the top ten carry approximately 0.065%. Staining for CD45RO/CCR7/CD25/CD127/CD95/CD27 allowed sorting of CD4+ naive, central memory, regulatory and stem cell-like memory cells. With regard to this clone: Its specificity is not known.

The sequenced sample was stem cell memory CD4+ T cells from blood. This chain uses TRBV5-1 with TRBJ1-2; D not resolved. The source of this sequence is a woman under 30 in good health. CDR3 DNA: TGCGCCAGCAGCTTGGGAGGGAATGAATATGGCTACACCTTC. Translation gives CASSLGGNEYGYTF.